This T cell receptor (beta chain) derives from a study of shared clonotypes between healthy human individuals. V lost 5 bases and J lost 5; bases outside the gene matches: 11. This CDR3 spans 16 amino acids. Germline CDR1 SGHRS, CDR2 YFSETQ. The repertoire was sequenced with immunoSEQ multiplex PCR; TCRdb's copy has only in-frame clones and lacks some. Of about a million clones detected, approximately 80% appear once; the ten largest clones hold roughly 0.83%. The rearrangement joins TRBV5-1 to TRBJ2-7; 12 nucleotides line up with TRBD1. The sample comprised memory CD4+ T cells from PBMCs. Subset reported: CD45RA-negative fraction. The TCR comes from a man between 18 and 35 years old in good health. Some clones in this sample may be carry-over from other donors' samples. In nucleotides, the CDR3 is TGCGCCAGCAGGTGGTCGTGGGGACAGGGGGCGGACGAGCAGTACTTC. Protein: CASRWSWGQGADEQYF.